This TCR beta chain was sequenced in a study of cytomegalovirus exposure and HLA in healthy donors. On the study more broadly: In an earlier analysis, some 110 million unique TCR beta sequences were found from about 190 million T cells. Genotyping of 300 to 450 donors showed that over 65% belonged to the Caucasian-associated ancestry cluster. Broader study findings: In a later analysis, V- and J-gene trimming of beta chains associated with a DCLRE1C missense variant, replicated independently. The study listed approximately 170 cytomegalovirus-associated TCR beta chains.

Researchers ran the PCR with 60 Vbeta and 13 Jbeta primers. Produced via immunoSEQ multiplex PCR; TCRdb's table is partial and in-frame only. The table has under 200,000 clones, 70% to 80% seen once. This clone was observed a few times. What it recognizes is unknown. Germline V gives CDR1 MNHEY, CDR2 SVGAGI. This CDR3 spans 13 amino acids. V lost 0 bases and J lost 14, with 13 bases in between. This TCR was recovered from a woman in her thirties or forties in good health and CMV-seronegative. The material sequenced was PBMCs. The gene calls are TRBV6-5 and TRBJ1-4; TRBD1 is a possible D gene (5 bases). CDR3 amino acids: CASSYSISGGLFF. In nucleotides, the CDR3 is TGTGCCAGCAGTTACTCGATATCGGGGGGGCTGTTTTTT.